This T cell receptor beta chain was captured by sequencing in a study of human T cells and chemical hapten exposure. TCRdb ran MiXCR on the RACE reads and lists one entry per CDR3 protein. The table includes 300,000 to 450,000 distinct CDR3 sequences, 5.1% detected once. Described time point: pre-sensitization, week 0. Described treatment: therapeutic diphenylcyclopropenone sensitization with weekly scalp DPC. The CDR3 covers 14 residues. Looked up from germline, CDR1 is SGHRS and CDR2 is YFSETQ. Deletions cut 4 bases from V and 4 bases from J, with 13 bases between. This chain connects TRBV5-1 to TRBJ2-3; tentative D call: TRBD2 (6 bases). Sequenced material: whole blood, taken in connection with sensitization to the hapten diphenylcyclopropenone (DPC). The source is a woman aged 45-60 years with alopecia areata. Some clones in this sample may be carry-over from other donors' samples. CDR3 region: CASSPGTLADTQYF. As DNA, the CDR3 is TGCGCCAGCAGCCCCGGGACTCTGGCAGATACGCAGTATTTT.